Listed here is a single T cell receptor beta chain. The target of this receptor is not known. The germline gene is not matched at one end of the junction; a read error may be the cause. For CDR1 and CDR2, the germline V gene (reference sequence) lists SSHAT and FNYEAQ. Including the terminal cysteine and phenylalanine, the CDR3 comprises 19 residues. Only the CDR3 DNA is retained, 57 bases long and in frame from the first base. The donors were six healthy women who made up three monozygous twin pairs. All three twin pairs had been reared together, and it was thought likely that the same infectious agents and vaccines had been met by these twin pairs. TCR cDNA libraries were prepared from RNA that was isolated from peripheral blood mononuclear cells. The data stem from a study of identical twins' blood T cells (dated by TCRdb to 2012 to 2015). Background for the entire study: The roughly twelve libraries, six for the alpha chain and six for the beta chain, yielded around 50 million Illumina reads in total. Using next-generation sequencing, the study compared the TCR alpha and beta chain repertoires of three pairs of monozygous twins to assess how genetics influences repertoire formation.

Library prep was done by 5' RACE. This sample was sequenced with an Illumina Genome Analyzer IIx. The RNA-based TCR cDNA libraries were made using a previously described protocol that was modified in several ways. Sample-specific barcodes were introduced on both ends of each TCR cDNA library during cDNA synthesis and amplification to prevent cross-contamination. Processing in the source paper ran as follows. Each library contained about 2.2 to 3.6 million CDR3-containing reads, and somewhere between about 100,000 and nearly 500,000 clonotypes were identified for each individual. Reads with improper barcode index combinations were discarded, and clonesets were then built for each library with the MiTCR software. While assembling CDR3 clonotypes, MiTCR corrected PCR and sequencing errors and either filtered or rescued low-quality reads. Artificial out-of-frame clonotypes were mapped to in-frame sequences, with one indel allowed in the CDR3, and then removed. To measure how similar V and J gene usage was between donors, Jensen-Shannon divergence was divided by mean entropy. TCRdb redid the processing of the public reads, applying fastp at Q25 and MiXCR, and retained in-frame beta chains. Each entry merges the rows of one CDR3 protein and shows their most common DNA and genes. TCRdb's processing, not the authors', yielded these V and J calls. This sample gives about 370,000 distinct CDR3 sequences in total; 28% of them show up just once. Of the sample, about 6% is held by the ten largest clones.

Beyond this particular receptor, the publication reports: Among the most abundant TCRbeta clonotypes, each donor shared more CDR3 sequences with her twin than with unrelated donors. V gene usage, even among non-selected out-of-frame TCRbeta clonotypes, was reported to be markedly more similar within twin pairs than between unrelated donors. The count of CDR3 clonotypes shared by two donors depended mainly on the product of the two donors' cloneset sizes, and twins did not clearly depart from this trend. Validation by independent studies was stated to be required for the proposed role of the TCRalpha J segment in MHC recognition during thymic selection. Environmental influences could not be excluded as an explanation for twin similarity, since twins were reared together.

The V and J segments used are TRBV7-7 and TRBJ2-1; 12 bases in the junction line up with TRBD2. Sequencing was carried out using PBMCs. The sequence came from a woman between 18 and 50 years old in good health. The CDR3 protein: CASSLRASGGATLYNEQFF. The DNA sequence is as follows: TGTGCTAGCAGCTTAAGGGCTAGCGGGGGGGCCACCCTTTACAATGAGCAGTTCTTC.